Listed here are 3 T cell receptor beta chains from one sample, sequenced in a study of human T cells and chemical hapten exposure. TCRdb independently ran MiXCR on the RACE reads; one entry per CDR3 protein. The sample carries 99,000 or so distinct CDR3 sequences, less than 35% recorded once. Noted time point: patch test 3, about 24 weeks after DPC sensitization. Treatment described: therapeutic diphenylcyclopropenone sensitization with weekly scalp DPC. This specimen was whole blood, taken in connection with sensitization to the hapten diphenylcyclopropenone (DPC). These receptor sequences come from a middle-aged man with alopecia areata. Some clones in this sample may be carry-over from other donors' samples.

This clonotype was counted ten times or more. V is TRBV29-1 and J is TRBJ2-1, with D possibly matching TRBD2 (6 bases). This CDR3 region has 12 residues. V was shortened by 6 bases and J by 5 bases, with 11 bases between the two germline ends. Germline V gene sequence: CDR1 SQVTM, CDR2 ANQGSEA. The CDR3 sequence is CSVRRTNNEQFF. The CDR3 DNA sequence: TGCAGCGTCCGAAGGACTAACAATGAGCAGTTCTTC.

There are a few counts of this clonotype. The V and J genes are TRBV9 and TRBJ2-7; no clear D gene. The CDR3 totals 15 residues. Germline CDR1 and CDR2: SGDLS and YYNGEE. V lost 1 base and J lost 1, with 12 bases in between. This CDR3 reads CASSVHGPKSYEQYV. CDR3 sequence (DNA): TGTGCCAGCAGCGTACATGGCCCAAAATCCTACGAGCAGTACGTC.

The chain links TRBV24-1 to TRBJ2-1; 7 bases fit TRBD2. The length of the CDR3 is 13 residues. Germline assignment: CDR1 KGHDR and CDR2 SFDVKD. The V segment lost 5 bases and the J segment 10 bases; nucleotides outside the gene matches: 7. In nucleotides, the CDR3 is TGTGCCACCAGTGCAGCGGGAAGTCACGAGCAGTTCTTC. It encodes CATSAAGSHEQFF.